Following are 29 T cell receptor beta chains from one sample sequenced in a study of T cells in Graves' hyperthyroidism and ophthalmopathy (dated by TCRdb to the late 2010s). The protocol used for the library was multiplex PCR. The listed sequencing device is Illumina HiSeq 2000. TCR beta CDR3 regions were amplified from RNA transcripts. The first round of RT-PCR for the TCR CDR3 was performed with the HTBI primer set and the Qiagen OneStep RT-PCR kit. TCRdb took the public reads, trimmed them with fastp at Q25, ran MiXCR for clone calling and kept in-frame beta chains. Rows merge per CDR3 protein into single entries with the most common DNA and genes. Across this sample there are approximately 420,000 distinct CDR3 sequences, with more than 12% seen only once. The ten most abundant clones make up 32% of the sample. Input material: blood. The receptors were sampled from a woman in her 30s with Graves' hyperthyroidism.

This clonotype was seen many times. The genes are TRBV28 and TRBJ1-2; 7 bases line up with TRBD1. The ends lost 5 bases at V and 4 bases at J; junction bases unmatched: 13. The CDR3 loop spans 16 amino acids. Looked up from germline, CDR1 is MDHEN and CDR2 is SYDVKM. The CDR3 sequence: CASSPPKGAGIYGYTF. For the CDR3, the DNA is TGTGCCAGCAGTCCCCCTAAGGGGGCCGGAATCTATGGCTACACCTTC.

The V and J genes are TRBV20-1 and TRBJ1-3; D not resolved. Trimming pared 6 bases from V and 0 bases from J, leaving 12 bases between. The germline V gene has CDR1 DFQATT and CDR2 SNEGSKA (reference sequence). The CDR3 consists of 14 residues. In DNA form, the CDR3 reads TGCAGTGCAGATGACGGGAGCTCTGGAAACACCATATATTTT. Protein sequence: CSADDGSSGNTIYF.

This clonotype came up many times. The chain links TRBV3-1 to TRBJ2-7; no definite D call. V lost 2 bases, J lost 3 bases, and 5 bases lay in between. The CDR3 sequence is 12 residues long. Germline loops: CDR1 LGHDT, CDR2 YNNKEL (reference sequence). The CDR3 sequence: CASSQPGYEQYF. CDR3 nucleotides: TGTGCCAGCAGCCAACCAGGCTACGAGCAGTACTTC.

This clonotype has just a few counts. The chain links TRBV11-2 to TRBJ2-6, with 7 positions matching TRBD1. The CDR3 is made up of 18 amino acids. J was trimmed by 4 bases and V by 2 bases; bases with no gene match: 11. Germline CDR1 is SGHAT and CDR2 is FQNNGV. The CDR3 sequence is CASSLNTGTASGANVLTF. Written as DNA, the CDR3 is TGTGCCAGCAGCTTAAATACCGGGACAGCTTCCGGGGCCAACGTCCTGACTTTC.

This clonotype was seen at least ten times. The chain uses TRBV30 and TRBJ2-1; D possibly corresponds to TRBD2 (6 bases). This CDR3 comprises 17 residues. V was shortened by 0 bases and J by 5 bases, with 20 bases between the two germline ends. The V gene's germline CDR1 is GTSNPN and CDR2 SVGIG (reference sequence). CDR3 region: CAWSVGREEPPHNEQFF. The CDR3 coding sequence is TGTGCCTGGAGTGTCGGGAGAGAAGAACCCCCCCACAATGAGCAGTTCTTC.

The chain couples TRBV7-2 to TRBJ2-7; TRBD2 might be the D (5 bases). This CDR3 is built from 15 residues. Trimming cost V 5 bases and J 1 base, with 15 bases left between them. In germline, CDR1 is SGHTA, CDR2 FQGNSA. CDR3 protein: CASSPRGRVSYEQYF. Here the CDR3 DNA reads TGTGCCAGCAGCCCAAGAGGGCGGGTATCCTACGAGCAGTACTTC.

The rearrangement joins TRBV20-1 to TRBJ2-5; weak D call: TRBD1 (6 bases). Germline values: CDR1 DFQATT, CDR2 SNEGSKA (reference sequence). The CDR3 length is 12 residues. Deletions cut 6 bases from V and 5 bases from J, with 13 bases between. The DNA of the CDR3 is TGCAGTGCCCGAACAGGGATGGAGACCCAGTACTTC. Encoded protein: CSARTGMETQYF.

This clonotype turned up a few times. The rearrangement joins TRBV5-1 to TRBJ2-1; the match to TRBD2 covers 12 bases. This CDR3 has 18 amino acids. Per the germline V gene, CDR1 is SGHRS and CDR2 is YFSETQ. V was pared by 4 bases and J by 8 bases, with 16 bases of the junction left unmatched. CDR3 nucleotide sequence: TGCGCCAGCAGCCGCTCACTAGCGGGAGGCCCAAGCCCCCATGAGCAGTTCTTC. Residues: CASSRSLAGGPSPHEQFF.

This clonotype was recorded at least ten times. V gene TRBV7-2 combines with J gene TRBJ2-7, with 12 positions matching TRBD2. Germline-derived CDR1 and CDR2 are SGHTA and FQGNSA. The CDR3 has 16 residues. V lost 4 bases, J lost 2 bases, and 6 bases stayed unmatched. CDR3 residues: CASSSPGLAGPYEQYF. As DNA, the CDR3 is TGTGCCAGCAGCTCCCCGGGACTAGCGGGCCCCTACGAGCAGTACTTC.

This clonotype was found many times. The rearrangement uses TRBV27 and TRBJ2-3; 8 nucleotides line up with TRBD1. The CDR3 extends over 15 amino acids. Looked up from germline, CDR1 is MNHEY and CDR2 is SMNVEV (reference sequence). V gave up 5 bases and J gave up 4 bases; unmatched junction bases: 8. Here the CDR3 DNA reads TGTGCCAGCAGTCCCGGACAGGGCCGGGCAGATACGCAGTATTTT. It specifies CASSPGQGRADTQYF.

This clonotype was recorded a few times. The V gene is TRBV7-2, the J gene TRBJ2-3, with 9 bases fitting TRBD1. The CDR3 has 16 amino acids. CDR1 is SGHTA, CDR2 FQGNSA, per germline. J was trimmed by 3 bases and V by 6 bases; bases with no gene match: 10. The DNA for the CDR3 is TGTGCCAGCAGTTATCCGGGACAGGGTTTAACAGATACGCAGTATTTT. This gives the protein CASSYPGQGLTDTQYF.

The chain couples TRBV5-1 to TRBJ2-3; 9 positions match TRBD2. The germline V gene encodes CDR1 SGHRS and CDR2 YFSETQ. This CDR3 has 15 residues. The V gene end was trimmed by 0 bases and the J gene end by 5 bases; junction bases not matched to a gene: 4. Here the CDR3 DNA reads TGCGCCAGCAGCTTGGTGACAGCGGGGGGAGATACGCAGTATTTT. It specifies CASSLVTAGGDTQYF.

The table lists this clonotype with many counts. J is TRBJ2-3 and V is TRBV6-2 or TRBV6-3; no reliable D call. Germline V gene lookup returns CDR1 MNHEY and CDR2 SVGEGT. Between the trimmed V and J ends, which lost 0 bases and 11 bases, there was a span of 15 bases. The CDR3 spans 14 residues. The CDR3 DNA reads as TGTGCCAGCAGTTACTCAGTCGTCCCCTCACAGCAGTATTTT. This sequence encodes CASSYSVVPSQQYF.

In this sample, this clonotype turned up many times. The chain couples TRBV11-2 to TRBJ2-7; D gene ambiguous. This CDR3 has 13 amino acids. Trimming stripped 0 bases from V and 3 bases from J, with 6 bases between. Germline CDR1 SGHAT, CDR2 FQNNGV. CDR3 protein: CASSLERIYEQYF. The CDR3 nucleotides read TGTGCCAGCAGCTTAGAACGGATCTACGAGCAGTACTTC.

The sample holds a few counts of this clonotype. CDR3 sequence reads: CASSYPGQGRPSYGYTF. CDR3 DNA sequence: TGTGCCAGCAGTTATCCGGGACAGGGTCGGCCCTCTTATGGCTACACCTTC. The chain is built from TRBV6-1 and TRBJ1-2; 9 positions match TRBD1. CDR3 length: 17 amino acids. CDR1 is MNHNS and CDR2 is SASEGT in the germline V gene. V shed 5 bases, J shed 5 bases, and the junction held 15 bases outside the gene matches.

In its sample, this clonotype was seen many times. For the CDR3, the DNA is TGTGCCAGCAGCCCGACGATGTTCGCGGGATCCTACAATGAGCAGTTCTTC. Translation: CASSPTMFAGSYNEQFF. This rearrangement joins TRBV14 to TRBJ2-1; D perhaps matches TRBD2 (6 bases). Germline lookup yields CDR1 SGHDN and CDR2 FVKESK. The V gene lost 4 bases and the J gene lost 1 base, with 17 bases spanning the gap. This CDR3 contains 17 residues.

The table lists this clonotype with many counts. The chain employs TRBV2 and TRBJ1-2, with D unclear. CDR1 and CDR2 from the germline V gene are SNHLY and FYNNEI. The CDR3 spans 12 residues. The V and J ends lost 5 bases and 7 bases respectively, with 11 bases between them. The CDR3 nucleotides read TGTGCCAGCAGTCCGGAGTTTTCTGGCTACACCTTC. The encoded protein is CASSPEFSGYTF.

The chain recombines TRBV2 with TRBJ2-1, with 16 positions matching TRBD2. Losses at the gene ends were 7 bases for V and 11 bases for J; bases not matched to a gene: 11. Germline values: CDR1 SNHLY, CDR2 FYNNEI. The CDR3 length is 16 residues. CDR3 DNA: TGTGCCAGCATTGCCGGGACTAGCGGGAGGGGGGGCCAGCAGTTCTTC. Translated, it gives CASIAGTSGRGGQQFF.

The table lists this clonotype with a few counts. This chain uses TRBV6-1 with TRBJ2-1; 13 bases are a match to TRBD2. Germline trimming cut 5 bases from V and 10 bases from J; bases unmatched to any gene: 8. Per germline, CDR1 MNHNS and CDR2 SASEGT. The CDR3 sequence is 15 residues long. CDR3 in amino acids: CASSIGTSGINEQFF. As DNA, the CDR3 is TGTGCCAGCAGTATAGGGACTAGCGGGATCAACGAGCAGTTCTTC.

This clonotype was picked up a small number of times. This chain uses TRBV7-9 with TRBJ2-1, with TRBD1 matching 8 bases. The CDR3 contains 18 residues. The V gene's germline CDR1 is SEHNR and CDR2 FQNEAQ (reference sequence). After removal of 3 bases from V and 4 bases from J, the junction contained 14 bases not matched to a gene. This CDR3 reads CASSLARDRGSWYNEQFF. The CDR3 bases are TGTGCCAGCAGCTTGGCCCGAGACAGGGGAAGTTGGTACAATGAGCAGTTCTTC.

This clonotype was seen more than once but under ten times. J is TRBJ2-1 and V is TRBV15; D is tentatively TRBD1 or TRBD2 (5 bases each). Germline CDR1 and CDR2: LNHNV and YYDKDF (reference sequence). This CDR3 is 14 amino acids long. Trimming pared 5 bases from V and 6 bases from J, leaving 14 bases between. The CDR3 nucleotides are TGTGCCACCAGCCCAATGGGGGTAGGCAATGAGCAGTTCTTC. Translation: CATSPMGVGNEQFF.

This CDR3 is CSARPTTGELFF. The CDR3 nucleotides are TGCAGTGCGCGACCAACCACCGGGGAGCTGTTTTTT. The V gene is TRBV20-1, the J gene TRBJ2-2; D gene ambiguous. Germline V CDR1 and CDR2: DFQATT, SNEGSKA (reference sequence). The CDR3 consists of 12 residues. Trimming pared 6 bases from V and 4 bases from J, leaving 9 bases between.

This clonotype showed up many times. The CDR3 region has the DNA TGTGCCAGCAGTGCAGAGGACAGGGTGACAGATACGCAGTATTTT. The encoded protein is CASSAEDRVTDTQYF. The V and J genes are TRBV2 and TRBJ2-3; 8 nucleotides agree with TRBD1. V gave up 4 bases and J gave up 3 bases; unmatched junction bases: 6. The CDR3 has 15 amino acids. Germline assignment: CDR1 SNHLY and CDR2 FYNNEI.

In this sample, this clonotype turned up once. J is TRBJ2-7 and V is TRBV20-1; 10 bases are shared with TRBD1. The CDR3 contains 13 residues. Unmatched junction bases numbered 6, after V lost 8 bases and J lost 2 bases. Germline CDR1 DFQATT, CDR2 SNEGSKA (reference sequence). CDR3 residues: CSTRGQGTYEQYF. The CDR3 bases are TGCAGTACCCGGGGACAGGGGACCTACGAGCAGTACTTC.

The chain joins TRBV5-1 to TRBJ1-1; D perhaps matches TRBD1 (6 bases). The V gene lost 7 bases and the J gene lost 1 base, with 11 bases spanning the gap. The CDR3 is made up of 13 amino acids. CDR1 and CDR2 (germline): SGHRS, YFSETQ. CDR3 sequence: CASGTGANTEAFF. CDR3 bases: TGCGCCAGCGGTACGGGGGCGAACACTGAAGCTTTCTTT.

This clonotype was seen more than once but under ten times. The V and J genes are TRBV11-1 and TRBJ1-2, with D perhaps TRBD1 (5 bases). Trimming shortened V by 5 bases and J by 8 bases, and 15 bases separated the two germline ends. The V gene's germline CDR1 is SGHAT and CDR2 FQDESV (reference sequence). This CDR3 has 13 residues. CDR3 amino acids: CASSPINRRGYTF. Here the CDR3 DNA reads TGTGCCAGCAGCCCAATTAACAGGCGCGGCTACACCTTC.

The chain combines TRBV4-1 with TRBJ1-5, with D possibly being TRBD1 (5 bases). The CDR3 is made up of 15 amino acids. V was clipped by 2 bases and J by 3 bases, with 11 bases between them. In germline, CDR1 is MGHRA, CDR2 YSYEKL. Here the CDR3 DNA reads TGCGCCAGCAGCCAAAATCAGGGCTTCAATCAGCCCCAGCATTTT. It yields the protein CASSQNQGFNQPQHF.

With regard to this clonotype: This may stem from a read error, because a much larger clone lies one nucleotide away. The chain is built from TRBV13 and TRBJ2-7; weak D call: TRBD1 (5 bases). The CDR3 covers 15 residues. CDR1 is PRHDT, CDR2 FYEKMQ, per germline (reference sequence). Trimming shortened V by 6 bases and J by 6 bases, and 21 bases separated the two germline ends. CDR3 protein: CASRSRRGKWSEQYF. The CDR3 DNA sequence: TGTGCCAGCAGGTCTCGTAGGGGCAAGTGGTCCGAGCAGTACTTC.

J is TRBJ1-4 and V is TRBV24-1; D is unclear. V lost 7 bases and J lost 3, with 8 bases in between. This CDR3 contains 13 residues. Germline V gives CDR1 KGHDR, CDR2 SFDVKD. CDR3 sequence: CATRKGPNEKLFF. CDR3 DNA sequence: TGTGCCACCAGAAAGGGCCCTAATGAAAAACTGTTTTTT.